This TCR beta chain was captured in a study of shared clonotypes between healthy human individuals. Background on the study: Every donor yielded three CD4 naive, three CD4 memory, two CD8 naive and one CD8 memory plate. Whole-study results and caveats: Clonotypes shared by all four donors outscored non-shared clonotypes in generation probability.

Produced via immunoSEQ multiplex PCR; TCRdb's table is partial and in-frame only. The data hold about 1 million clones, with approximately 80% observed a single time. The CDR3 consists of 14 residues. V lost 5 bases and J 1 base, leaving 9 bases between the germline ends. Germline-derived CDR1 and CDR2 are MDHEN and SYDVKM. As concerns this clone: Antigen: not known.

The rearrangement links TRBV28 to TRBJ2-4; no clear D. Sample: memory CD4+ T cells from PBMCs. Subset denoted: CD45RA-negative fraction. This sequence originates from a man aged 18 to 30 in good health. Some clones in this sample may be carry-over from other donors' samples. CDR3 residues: CASSPISAKNIQYF. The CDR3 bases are TGTGCCAGCAGTCCAATTTCGGCCAAAAACATTCAGTACTTC.